This T cell receptor beta chain emerged from a study of blood T cells in healthy people across ages. The wider study: With template switching, about one barcoded beta molecule was captured per two T cells. Study observations and caveats: Long-lived donors had more naive CD4+ cells and higher diversity than aged donors.

As regards this clonotype: No antigen is known for it.

Using a J-beta primer mix together with a sample-barcoded 5' primer, a second PCR was run for about 6 to 12 cycles. With 12 random nucleotides, a template-switch adaptor tagged each individual cDNA molecule. Any given sample supplied a minimum of 2.5 million CDR3-containing paired-end reads. TCRdb called the 5' RACE reads again in MiXCR, with one record for every CDR3 protein. In the table there are 500,000 to 700,000 distinct CDR3 sequences, approximately 30% of which are singletons. The CDR3 totals 16 residues. CDR1 and CDR2 (germline): SGHRS, YFSETQ. V lost 0 bases and J lost 1, with 14 bases in between.

The chain has TRBV5-1 and TRBJ2-7, with unresolved D. What was sequenced was blood. The TCR originated in a woman older than 75 in good health. As DNA, the CDR3 is TGCGCCAGCAGCTTGGACGGCGGTAGGATATCCTACGAGCAGTACTTC. This codes for CASSLDGGRISYEQYF.